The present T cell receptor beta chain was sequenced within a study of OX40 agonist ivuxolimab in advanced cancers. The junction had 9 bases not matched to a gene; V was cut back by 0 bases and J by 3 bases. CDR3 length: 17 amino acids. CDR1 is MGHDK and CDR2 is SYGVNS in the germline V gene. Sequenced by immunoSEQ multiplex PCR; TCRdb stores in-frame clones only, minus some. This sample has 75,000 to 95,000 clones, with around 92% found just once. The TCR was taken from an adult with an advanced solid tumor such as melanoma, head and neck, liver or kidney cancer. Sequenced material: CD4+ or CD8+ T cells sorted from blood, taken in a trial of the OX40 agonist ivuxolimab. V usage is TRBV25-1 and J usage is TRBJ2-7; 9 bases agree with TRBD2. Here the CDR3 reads CASSEYSGRQGLYEQYF. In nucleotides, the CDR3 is TGTGCCAGCAGTGAATATAGCGGGAGACAGGGCCTCTACGAGCAGTACTTC.